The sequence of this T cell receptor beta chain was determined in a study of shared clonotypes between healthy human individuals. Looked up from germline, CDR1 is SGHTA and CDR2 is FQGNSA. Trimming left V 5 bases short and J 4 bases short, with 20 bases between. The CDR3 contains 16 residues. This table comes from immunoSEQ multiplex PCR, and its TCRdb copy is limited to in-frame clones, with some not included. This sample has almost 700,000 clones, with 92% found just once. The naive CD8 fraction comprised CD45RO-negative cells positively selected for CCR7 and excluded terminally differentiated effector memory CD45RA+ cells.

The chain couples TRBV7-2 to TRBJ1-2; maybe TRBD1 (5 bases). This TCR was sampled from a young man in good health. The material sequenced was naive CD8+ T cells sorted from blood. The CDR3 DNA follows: TGTGCCAGCAGCGCACACCGGGACGGAGGCTCCTATGGCTACACCTTC. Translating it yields CASSAHRDGGSYGYTF.